This T cell receptor beta chain was captured by sequencing in a study of T cells after yellow fever vaccination. Regarding the study as a whole: Some clonotypes, a small share, were shared between CD4 and CD8 compartments.

The CDR3 extends over 14 amino acids. Germline V gene data show CDR1 as LGHNA and CDR2 as YSLEER. Trimming removed 0 bases from V and 2 bases from J, with 8 bases in between. TCRdb reprocessed the 5' RACE reads with MiXCR, giving one entry per CDR3 protein. The sample includes a few hundred thousand distinct CDR3 sequences, about 4% seen only once; the top ten take roughly 25%. This clonotype was counted a few times. Its antigen is unidentified. The sequence derives from a man aged 18 to 30 who received the YFV17D yellow fever vaccine. The sample in question was PBMCs, obtained 5 days after the yellow fever booster vaccination. The rearrangement joins TRBV4-3 to TRBJ2-7, with D hard to call. The CDR3 reads CASSQEAKTYEQYF. The CDR3 DNA reads TGCGCCAGCAGCCAAGAGGCGAAGACCTACGAGCAGTACTTC.